This record looks at one T cell receptor (beta chain) sequence and its context. What it binds is not known. People who had autoimmune disease history or systemic immunosuppression were excluded. These data originate in a study of OX40 agonist ivuxolimab in advanced cancers. General study results and limits: At 0.1-3.0 mg/kg, partial responders had clonal expansion among the lowest observed. CD4+ and CD8+ blood T cells expanded clonally by week 6 at 0.1 to 3.0 mg/kg.

Measured with immunoSEQ multiplex PCR; TCRdb has only the in-frame clones, and not every one. In the table there are about 73,000 clones, approximately 92% of which are singletons. The V and J ends lost 1 base and 1 base respectively, with 10 bases between them. The length of the CDR3 is 15 residues. CDR1 is LNHNV, CDR2 YYDKDF, per germline (reference sequence). This chain uses TRBV15 with TRBJ2-5, with D uncertain. The TCR was taken from an adult with an advanced solid tumor such as melanoma, head and neck, liver or kidney cancer. The starting material was CD4+ or CD8+ T cells sorted from blood, obtained in a trial of the OX40 agonist ivuxolimab. The CDR3 sequence is CATSRVHGSQETQYF. In DNA form, the CDR3 reads TGTGCCACCAGCAGAGTACACGGCTCCCAAGAGACCCAGTACTTC.